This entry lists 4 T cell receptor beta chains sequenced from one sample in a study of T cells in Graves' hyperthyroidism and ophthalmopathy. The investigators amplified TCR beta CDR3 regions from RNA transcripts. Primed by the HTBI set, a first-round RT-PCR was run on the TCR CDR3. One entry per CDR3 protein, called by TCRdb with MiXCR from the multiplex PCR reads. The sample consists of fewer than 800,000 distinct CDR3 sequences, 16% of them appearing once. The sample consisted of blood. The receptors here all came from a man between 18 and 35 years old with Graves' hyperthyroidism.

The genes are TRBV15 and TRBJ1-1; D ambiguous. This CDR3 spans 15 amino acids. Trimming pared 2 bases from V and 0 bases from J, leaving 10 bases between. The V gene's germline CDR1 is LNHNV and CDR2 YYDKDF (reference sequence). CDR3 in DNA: TGTGCCACCAGCAGATATGGGGATCTGAACACTGAAGCTTTCTTT. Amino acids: CATSRYGDLNTEAFF. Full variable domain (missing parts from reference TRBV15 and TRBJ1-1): DAMVIQNPRYQVTQFGKPVTLSCSQTLNHNVMYWYQQKSSQAPKLLFHYYDKDFNNEADTPDNFQSRRPNTSFCFLDIRSPGLGDTAMYLCATSRYGDLNTEAFFGQGTRLTVV.

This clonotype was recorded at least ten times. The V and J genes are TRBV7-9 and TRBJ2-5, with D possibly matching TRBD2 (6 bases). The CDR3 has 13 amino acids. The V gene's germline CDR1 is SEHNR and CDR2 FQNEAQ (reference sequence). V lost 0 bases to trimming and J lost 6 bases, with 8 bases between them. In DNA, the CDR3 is TGTGCCAGCAGCTTAGCGGGAGGACAGACCCAGTACTTC. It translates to CASSLAGGQTQYF. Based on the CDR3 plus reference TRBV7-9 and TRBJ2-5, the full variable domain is DTGVSQNPRHKITKRGQNVTFRCDPISEHNRLYWYRQTLGQGPEFLTYFQNEAQLEKSRLLSDRFSAERPKGSFSTLEIQRTEQGDSAMYLCASSLAGGQTQYFGPGTRLLVL.

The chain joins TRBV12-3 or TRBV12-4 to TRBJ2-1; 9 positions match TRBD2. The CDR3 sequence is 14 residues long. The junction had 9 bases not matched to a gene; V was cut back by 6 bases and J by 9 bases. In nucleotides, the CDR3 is TGTGCCAGCAGACAAACTAGCGGGCCTTTTGAGCAGTTCTTC. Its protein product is CASRQTSGPFEQFF.

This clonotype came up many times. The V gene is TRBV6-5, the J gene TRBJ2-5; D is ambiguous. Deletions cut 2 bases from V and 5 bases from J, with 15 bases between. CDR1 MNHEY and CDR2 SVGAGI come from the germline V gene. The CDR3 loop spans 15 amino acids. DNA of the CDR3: TGTGCCAGCAGTTACCCTGGACGGAGTAGGGAGACCCAGTACTTC. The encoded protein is CASSYPGRSRETQYF.